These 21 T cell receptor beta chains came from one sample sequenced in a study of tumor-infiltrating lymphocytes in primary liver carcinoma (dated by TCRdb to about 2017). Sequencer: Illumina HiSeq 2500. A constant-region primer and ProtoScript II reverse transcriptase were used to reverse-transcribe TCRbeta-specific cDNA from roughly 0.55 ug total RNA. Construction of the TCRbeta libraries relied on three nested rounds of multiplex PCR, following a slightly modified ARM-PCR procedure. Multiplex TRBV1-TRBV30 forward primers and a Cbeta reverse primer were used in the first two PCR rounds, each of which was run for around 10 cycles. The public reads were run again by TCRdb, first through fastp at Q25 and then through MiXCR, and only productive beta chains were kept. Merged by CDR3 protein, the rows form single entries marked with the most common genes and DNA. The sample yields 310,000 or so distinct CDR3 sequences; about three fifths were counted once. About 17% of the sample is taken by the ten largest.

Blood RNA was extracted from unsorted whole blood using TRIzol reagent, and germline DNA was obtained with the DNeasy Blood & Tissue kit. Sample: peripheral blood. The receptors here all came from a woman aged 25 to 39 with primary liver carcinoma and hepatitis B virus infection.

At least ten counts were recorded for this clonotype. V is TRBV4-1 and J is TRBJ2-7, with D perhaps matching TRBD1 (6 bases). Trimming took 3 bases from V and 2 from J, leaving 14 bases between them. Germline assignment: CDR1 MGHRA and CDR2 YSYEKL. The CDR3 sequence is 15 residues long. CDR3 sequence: CASSHPIEGAYEQYF. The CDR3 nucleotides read TGCGCCAGCAGCCATCCGATAGAGGGGGCCTACGAGCAGTACTTC.

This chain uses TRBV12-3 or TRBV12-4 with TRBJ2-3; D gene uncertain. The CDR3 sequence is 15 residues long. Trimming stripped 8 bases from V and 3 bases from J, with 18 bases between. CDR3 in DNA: TGTGCCAGCGCGAAAAACCTGGGTAGGACAGATACGCAGTATTTT. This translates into CASAKNLGRTDTQYF.

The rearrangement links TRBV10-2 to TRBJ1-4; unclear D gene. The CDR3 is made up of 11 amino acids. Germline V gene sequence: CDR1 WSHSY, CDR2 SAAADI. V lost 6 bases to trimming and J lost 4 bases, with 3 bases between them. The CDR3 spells CASRHNEKLFF. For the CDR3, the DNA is TGCGCCAGCAGGCATAATGAAAAACTGTTTTTT.

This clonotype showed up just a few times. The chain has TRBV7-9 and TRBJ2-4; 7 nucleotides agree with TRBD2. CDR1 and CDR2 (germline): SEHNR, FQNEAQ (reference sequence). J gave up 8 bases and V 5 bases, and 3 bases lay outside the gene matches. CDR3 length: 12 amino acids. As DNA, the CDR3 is TGTGCCAGCAGCCCCCGGGAGGACATTCAGTACTTC. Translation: CASSPREDIQYF.

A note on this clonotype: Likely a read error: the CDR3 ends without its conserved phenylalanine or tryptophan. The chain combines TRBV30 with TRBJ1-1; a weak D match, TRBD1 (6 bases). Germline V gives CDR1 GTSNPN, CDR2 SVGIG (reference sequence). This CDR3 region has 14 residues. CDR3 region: CAWSGDITNLEAFI. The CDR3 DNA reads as TGCGCCTGGAGTGGGGACATAACAAACCTAGAAGCTTTCATT.

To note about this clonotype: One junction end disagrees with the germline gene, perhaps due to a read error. CDR3 sequence (DNA): TGTGCCAGCAGTTTAGCTCGGGGAGCGAACACCGGGGAGCTGCTTTTT. This translates into CASSLARGANTGELLF. V gene TRBV12-3 or TRBV12-4 combines with J gene TRBJ2-2, with a weak D call TRBD2 (5 bases). This CDR3 contains 16 residues.

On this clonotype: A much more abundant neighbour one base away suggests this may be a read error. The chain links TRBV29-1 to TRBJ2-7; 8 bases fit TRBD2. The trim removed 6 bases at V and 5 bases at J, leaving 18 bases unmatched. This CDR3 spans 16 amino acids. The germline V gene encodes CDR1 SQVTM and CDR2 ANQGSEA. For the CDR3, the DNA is TGCAGCGTATCGGGACTAGTGAGATCCAAACCCGACGAGCAGTACTTC. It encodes CSVSGLVRSKPDEQYF.

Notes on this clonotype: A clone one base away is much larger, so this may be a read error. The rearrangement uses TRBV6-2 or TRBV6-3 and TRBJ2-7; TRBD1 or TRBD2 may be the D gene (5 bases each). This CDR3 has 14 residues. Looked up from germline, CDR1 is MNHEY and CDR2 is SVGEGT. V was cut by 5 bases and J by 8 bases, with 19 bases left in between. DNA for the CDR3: TGTGCCAGCAGTCCGCCGGGACGGGCCCCCCAGCAGTACTTC. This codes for CASSPPGRAPQQYF.

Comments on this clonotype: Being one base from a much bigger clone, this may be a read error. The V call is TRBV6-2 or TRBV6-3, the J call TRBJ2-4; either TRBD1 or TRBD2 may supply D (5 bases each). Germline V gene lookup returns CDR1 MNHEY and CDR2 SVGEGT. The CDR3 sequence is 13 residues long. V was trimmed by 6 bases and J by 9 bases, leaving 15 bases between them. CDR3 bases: TGTGCCAGCAGCCGGGACGAGATGCGCATTCAGTACTTC. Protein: CASSRDEMRIQYF.

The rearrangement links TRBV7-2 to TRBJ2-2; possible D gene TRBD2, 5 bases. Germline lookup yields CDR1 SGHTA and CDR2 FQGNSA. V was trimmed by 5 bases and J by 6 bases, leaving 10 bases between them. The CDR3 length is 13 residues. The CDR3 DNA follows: TGTGCCAGCAGCCCGACTATTCCCGGGGAGCTGTTTTTT. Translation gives CASSPTIPGELFF.

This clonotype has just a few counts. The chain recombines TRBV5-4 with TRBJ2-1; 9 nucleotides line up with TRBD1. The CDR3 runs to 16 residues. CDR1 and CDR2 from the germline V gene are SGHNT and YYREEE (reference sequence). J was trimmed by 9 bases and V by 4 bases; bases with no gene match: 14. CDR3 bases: TGTGCCAGCAGCGGAGGACAGGGGATGAAACTCGTTGAGCAGTTCTTC. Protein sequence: CASSGGQGMKLVEQFF.

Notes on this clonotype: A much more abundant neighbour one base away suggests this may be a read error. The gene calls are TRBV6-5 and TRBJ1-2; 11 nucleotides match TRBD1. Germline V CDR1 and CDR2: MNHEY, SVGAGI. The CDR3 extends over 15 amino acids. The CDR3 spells CASSWTGGPNHGYTF. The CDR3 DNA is TGTGCCAGCAGTTGGACAGGGGGCCCTAACCATGGCTACACCTTC.

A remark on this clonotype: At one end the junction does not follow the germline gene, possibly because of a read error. The DNA for the CDR3 is TGTGCCAGCAGCTTGGGTAGCGCATACGGGCAGTACTTC. Translating gives CASSLGSAYGQYF. This chain joins TRBV7-9 and TRBJ2-7, with D perhaps TRBD2 (5 bases). The CDR3 runs 13 residues. The germline gives CDR1 SEHNR, CDR2 FQNEAQ (reference sequence).

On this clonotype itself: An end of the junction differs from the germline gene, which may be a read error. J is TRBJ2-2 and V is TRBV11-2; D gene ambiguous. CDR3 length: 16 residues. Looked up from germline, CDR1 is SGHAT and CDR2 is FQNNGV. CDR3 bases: TGCGCCAGCATCGGTTGGAACGCAGGAATCACAGGGGAGCTGTTTTTT. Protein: CASIGWNAGITGELFF.

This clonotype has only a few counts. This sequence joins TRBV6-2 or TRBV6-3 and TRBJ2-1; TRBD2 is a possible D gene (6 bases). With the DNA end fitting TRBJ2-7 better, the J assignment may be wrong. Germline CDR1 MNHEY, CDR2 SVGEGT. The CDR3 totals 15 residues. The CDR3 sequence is CASSSAGRTYNEQYF. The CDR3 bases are TGTGCCAGCAGTTCCGCGGGACGGACCTACAATGAGCAGTACTTC.

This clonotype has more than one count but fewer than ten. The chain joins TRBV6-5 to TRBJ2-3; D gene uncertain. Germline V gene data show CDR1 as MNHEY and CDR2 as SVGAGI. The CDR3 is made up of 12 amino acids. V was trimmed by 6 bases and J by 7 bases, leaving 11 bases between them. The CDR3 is CASSPLQNTQYF. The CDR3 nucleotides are TGTGCCAGCAGCCCTTTACAGAATACGCAGTATTTT.

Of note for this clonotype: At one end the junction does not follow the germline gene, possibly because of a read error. The CDR3 reads CASSIRLAWGDTEAVF. The CDR3 nucleotides read TGTGCCAGCAGCATAAGGCTCGCCTGGGGTGATACTGAAGCTGTCTTT. The V gene is TRBV11-2, the J gene TRBJ1-1; D not resolved. This CDR3 comprises 16 residues. CDR1 SGHAT and CDR2 FQNNGV come from the germline V gene.

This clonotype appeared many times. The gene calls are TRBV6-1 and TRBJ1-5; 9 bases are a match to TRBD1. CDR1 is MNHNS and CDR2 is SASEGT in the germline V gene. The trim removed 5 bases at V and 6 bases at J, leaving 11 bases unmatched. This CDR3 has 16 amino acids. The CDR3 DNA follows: TGTGCCAGCAGTTTCCAAGGGGGACAGGGCACTCAGCCCCAGCATTTT. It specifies CASSFQGGQGTQPQHF.

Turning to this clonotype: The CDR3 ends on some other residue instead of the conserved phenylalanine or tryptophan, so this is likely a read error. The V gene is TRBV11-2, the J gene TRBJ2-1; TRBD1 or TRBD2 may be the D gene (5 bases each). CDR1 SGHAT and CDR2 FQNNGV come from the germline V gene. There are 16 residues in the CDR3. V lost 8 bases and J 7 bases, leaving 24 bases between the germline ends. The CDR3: CASCSGTRVRSNEQFS. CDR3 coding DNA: TGTGCCAGCTGCTCCGGGACCAGGGTCCGCTCTAATGAGCAGTTCTCC.

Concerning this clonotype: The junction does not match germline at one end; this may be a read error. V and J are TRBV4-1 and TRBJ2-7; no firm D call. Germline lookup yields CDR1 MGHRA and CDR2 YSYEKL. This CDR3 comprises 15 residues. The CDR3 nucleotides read TGCGCCAGGAGCCATGGGCCGGGCTATGCGTACGAGCAGTACTTC. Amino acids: CARSHGPGYAYEQYF.

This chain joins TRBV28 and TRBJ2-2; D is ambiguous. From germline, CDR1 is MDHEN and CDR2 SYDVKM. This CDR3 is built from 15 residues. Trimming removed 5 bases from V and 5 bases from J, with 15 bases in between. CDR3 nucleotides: TGTGCCAGCAGTCCCCTCTCGGGCGATACCGGGGAGCTGTTTTTT. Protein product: CASSPLSGDTGELFF.